These 2 T cell receptor beta chains were sequenced from one sample in a study of blood T cell repertoires in COVID-19. Produced via immunoSEQ multiplex PCR; TCRdb's table is partial and in-frame only. The repertoire consists of nearly 65,000 clones, with roughly 80% occurring once and the leading ten covering approximately 12%. The sample was peripheral blood. These receptors were taken from a human donor in a cohort sampled during active COVID-19.

V usage is TRBV14 and J usage is TRBJ2-5, with D hard to call. The germline V and J ends were trimmed by 0 bases and 5 bases, with 19 bases remaining between them. Looked up from germline, CDR1 is SGHDN and CDR2 is FVKESK. CDR3 length equals 17 residues. DNA of the CDR3: TGTGCCAGCAGCCAAGACTCGGGTTCAGTCCCCTGGGAGACCCAGTACTTC. It codes for CASSQDSGSVPWETQYF.

The chain's CDR3 is CASISSGANVLTF. DNA for the CDR3: TGTGCCAGTATTTCTTCTGGGGCCAACGTCCTGACTTTC. The chain has TRBV19 and TRBJ2-6; the D is unclear. Trimming cost V 7 bases and J 1 base, with 5 bases left between them. The CDR3 runs 13 residues. Germline values: CDR1 LNHDA, CDR2 SQIVND (reference sequence).